This entry lists 14 T cell receptor beta chains sequenced from one sample in a study of cytomegalovirus exposure and HLA in healthy donors. The PCR contained 60 Vbeta and 13 Jbeta primers. The method was immunoSEQ multiplex PCR; TCRdb's version includes in-frame clones alone and lacks a portion of them. The table records about 160,000 clones, about 72% of them present only once. Source material: PBMCs. These receptors all come from a man aged 25-45 years in good health and CMV-seropositive.

This chain connects TRBV19 to TRBJ2-1; D possibly corresponds to TRBD1 (5 bases). The CDR3 has 16 residues. With 3 bases removed from V and 0 bases from J, the gap between germline ends came to 12 bases. Looked up from germline, CDR1 is LNHDA and CDR2 is SQIVND (reference sequence). The CDR3 DNA reads TGTGCCAGTAGTATCGTGCAGGGCCTCTCCTACAATGAGCAGTTCTTC. This encodes CASSIVQGLSYNEQFF.

This clone showed up just a few times. This chain connects TRBV5-1 to TRBJ2-5, with TRBD1 matching 9 bases. This CDR3 region has 15 residues. The V gene's germline CDR1 is SGHRS and CDR2 YFSETQ. The V segment lost 4 bases and the J segment 5 bases; nucleotides outside the gene matches: 9. Here the CDR3 reads CASSRGQGGRETQYF. The CDR3 DNA is TGCGCCAGCAGCCGGGGACAGGGAGGGCGGGAGACCCAGTACTTC.

The count of this clone is one. This chain joins TRBV29-1 and TRBJ2-7, with unresolved D. CDR3 length: 12 amino acids. Per germline, CDR1 SQVTM and CDR2 ANQGSEA. Trimming cost V 4 bases and J 4 bases, with 11 bases left between them. The CDR3 here is CSVAMESYEQYF. The CDR3 DNA sequence: TGCAGCGTTGCGATGGAGAGTTACGAGCAGTACTTC.

The CDR3 nucleotides read TGTGCCAGCAGTTTACGGGGCGGGGGCAACTATGGCTACACCTTC. It yields the protein CASSLRGGGNYGYTF. The chain links TRBV28 to TRBJ1-2, with a weak D call TRBD1 (6 bases). With 2 bases removed from V and 2 bases from J, the gap between germline ends came to 12 bases. The CDR3 has 15 amino acids. Per germline, CDR1 MDHEN and CDR2 SYDVKM.

The J gene is TRBJ2-1, the V gene TRBV7-8; 9 positions agree with TRBD1. V was clipped by 4 bases and J by 9 bases; unmatched bases: 7. The CDR3 extends over 14 amino acids. The germline V gene encodes CDR1 SGHVS and CDR2 FQNEAQ. This CDR3 is CASSWRDRAAEQFF. In DNA, the CDR3 is TGTGCCAGCAGCTGGCGGGACAGGGCCGCTGAGCAGTTCTTC.

CDR3 in DNA: TGCGCCAGCAGTGAGTCCAGACAGCACACTGAAGCTTTCTTT. Its translation: CASSESRQHTEAFF. The gene calls are TRBV10-1 and TRBJ1-1; D perhaps matches TRBD1 (5 bases). Trimming took 0 bases from V and 3 from J, leaving 8 bases between them. Germline V gene sequence: CDR1 WNHNN, CDR2 SYGVQD (reference sequence). The CDR3 runs 14 residues.

The rearrangement joins TRBV11-2 to TRBJ2-2; 11 bases map to TRBD2. This CDR3 has 16 residues. CDR1 SGHAT and CDR2 FQNNGV come from the germline V gene. The V gene end was trimmed by 4 bases and the J gene end by 4 bases; junction bases not matched to a gene: 5. CDR3 sequence: CASSSLAGGITGELFF. CDR3 nucleotides: TGTGCCAGCAGCTCCCTAGCGGGGGGAATCACCGGGGAGCTGTTTTTT. Full variable domain (remainder filled in from reference TRBV11-2 and TRBJ2-2): EAGVAQSPRYKIIEKRQSVAFWCNPISGHATLYWYQQILGQGPKLLIQFQNNGVVDDSQLPKDRFSAERLKGVDSTLKIQPAKLEDSAVYLCASSSLAGGITGELFFGEGSRLTVL.

This clone has just a few counts. The chain uses TRBV28 and TRBJ2-7; 7 bases are a match to TRBD2. V gave up 4 bases and J gave up 0 bases; unmatched junction bases: 6. Germline values: CDR1 MDHEN, CDR2 SYDVKM. This CDR3 has 15 residues. CDR3: CASSSWASGSYEQYF. CDR3 bases: TGTGCCAGCAGTTCCTGGGCTAGCGGCTCCTACGAGCAGTACTTC.

V usage is TRBV7-9 and J usage is TRBJ2-7, with D perhaps matching TRBD1 (6 bases). Germline V gene data show CDR1 as SEHNR and CDR2 as FQNEAQ (reference sequence). This CDR3 is 14 amino acids long. Trimming stripped 5 bases from V and 2 bases from J, with 13 bases between. CDR3 sequence (DNA): TGTGCCAGCAGCCCGGACAGCCGCCCCTACGAGCAGTACTTC. It encodes CASSPDSRPYEQYF.

The V and J genes are TRBV28 and TRBJ1-2; possible D gene TRBD1, 5 bases. Deletions cut 7 bases from V and 2 bases from J, with 11 bases between. CDR1 and CDR2 (germline): MDHEN, SYDVKM. This CDR3 spans 13 amino acids. The CDR3 bases are TGTGCCAGCACCGCGACAGACAACTATGGCTACACCTTC. Its translation: CASTATDNYGYTF.

This sequence joins TRBV6-5 and TRBJ2-1; 7 bases agree with TRBD1. The ends lost 6 bases at V and 3 bases at J; junction bases unmatched: 8. CDR3 size: 15 residues. Germline loops: CDR1 MNHEY, CDR2 SVGAGI. This CDR3 reads CASRRTGSSYNEQFF. CDR3 in DNA: TGTGCCAGCAGACGGACAGGCTCGAGCTACAATGAGCAGTTCTTC.

This sequence joins TRBV10-1 and TRBJ2-7, with a weak D call TRBD2 (7 bases). V was clipped by 0 bases and J by 3 bases, with 21 bases between them. There are 18 residues in the CDR3. CDR1 and CDR2 (germline): WNHNN, SYGVQD (reference sequence). CDR3 DNA sequence: TGCGCCAGCAGTGAGTCTCCCTGCTATAGGGGGGGAGGCTACGAGCAGTACTTC. Encoded protein: CASSESPCYRGGGYEQYF.

J is TRBJ1-3 and V is TRBV2; tentatively, D is TRBD1 (6 bases). This CDR3 spans 13 amino acids. V lost 5 bases and J lost 4, with 9 bases in between. Germline V gene data show CDR1 as SNHLY and CDR2 as FYNNEI. DNA for the CDR3: TGTGCCAGCAGTAGGGGGTCCGGAAACACCATATATTTT. It encodes CASSRGSGNTIYF. Looking up the rest from reference TRBV2 and TRBJ1-3 gives the full variable domain: EPEVTQTPSHQVTQMGQEVILRCVPISNHLYFYWYRQILGQKVEFLVSFYNNEISEKSEIFDDQFSVERPDGSNFTLKIRSTKLEDSAMYFCASSRGSGNTIYFGEGSWLTVV.

The chain uses TRBV11-2 and TRBJ2-6, with D perhaps TRBD1 (6 bases). Trimming left V 5 bases short and J 0 bases short, with 8 bases between. There are 15 residues in the CDR3. CDR1 and CDR2 from the germline V gene are SGHAT and FQNNGV. This CDR3 reads CASSEGVSGANVLTF. The CDR3 nucleotides read TGTGCCAGCAGCGAGGGGGTCTCTGGGGCCAACGTCCTGACTTTC.